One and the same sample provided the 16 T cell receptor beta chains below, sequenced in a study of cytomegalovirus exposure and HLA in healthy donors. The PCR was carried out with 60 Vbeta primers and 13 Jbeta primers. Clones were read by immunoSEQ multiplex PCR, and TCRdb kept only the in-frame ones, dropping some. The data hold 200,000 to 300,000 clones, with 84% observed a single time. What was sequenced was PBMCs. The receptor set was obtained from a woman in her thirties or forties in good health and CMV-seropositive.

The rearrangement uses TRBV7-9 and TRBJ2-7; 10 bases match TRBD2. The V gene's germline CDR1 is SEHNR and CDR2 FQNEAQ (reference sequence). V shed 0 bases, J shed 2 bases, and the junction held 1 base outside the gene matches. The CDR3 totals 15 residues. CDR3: CASSLAGTSAYEQYF. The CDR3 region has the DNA TGTGCCAGCAGCTTAGCTGGGACTAGCGCCTACGAGCAGTACTTC.

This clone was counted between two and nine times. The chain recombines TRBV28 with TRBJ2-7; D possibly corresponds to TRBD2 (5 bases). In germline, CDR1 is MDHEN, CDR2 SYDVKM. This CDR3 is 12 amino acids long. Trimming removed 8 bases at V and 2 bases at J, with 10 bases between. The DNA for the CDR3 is TGTGCCAGCTTTCACGGGACCTACGAGCAGTACTTC. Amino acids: CASFHGTYEQYF.

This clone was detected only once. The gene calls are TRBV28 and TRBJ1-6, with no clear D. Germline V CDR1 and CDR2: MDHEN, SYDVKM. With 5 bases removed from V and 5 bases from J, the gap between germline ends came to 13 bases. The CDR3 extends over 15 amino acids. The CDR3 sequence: CASSAAGANNSPLHF. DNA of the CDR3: TGTGCCAGCAGTGCCGCCGGAGCGAATAATTCACCCCTCCACTTT.

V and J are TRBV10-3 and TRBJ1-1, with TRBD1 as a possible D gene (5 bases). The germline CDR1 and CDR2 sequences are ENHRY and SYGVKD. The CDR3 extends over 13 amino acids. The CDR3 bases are TGTGCGATACAGGCTAGTAGGGACACTGAAGCTTTCTTT. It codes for CAIQASRDTEAFF.

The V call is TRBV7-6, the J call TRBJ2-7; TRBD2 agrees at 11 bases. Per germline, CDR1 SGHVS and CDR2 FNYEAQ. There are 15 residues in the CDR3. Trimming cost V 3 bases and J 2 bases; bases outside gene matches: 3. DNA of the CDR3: TGTGCCAGCAGCTTCGGGACTAGCGGTACCTACGAGCAGTACTTC. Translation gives CASSFGTSGTYEQYF.

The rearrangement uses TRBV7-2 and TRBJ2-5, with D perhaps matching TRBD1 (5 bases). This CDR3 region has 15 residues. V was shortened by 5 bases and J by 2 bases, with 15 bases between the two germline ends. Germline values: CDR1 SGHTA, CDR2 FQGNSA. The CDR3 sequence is CASSPKSRQQETQYF. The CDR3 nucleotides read TGTGCCAGCAGCCCTAAAAGCAGACAGCAAGAGACCCAGTACTTC.

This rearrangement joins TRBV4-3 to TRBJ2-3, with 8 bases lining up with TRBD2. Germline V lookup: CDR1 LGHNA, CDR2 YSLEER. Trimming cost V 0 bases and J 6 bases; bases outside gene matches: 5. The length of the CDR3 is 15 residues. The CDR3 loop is CASSQEWREVDTQYF. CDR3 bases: TGCGCCAGCAGCCAAGAGTGGCGGGAGGTTGATACGCAGTATTTT.

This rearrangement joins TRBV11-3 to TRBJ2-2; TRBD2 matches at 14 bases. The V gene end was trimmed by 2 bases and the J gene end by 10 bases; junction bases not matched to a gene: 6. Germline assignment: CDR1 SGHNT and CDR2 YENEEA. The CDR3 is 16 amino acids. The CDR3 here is CASSLRGLAGGPELFF. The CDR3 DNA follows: TGTGCCAGCAGCTTACGAGGACTAGCGGGAGGCCCGGAGCTGTTTTTT.

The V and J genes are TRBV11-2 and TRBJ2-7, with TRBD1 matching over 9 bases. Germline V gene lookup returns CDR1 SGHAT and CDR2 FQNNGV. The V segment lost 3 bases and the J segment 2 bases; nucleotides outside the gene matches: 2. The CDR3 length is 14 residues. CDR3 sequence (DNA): TGTGCCAGCAGCTTGGGGACAGGGCCCTACGAGCAGTACTTC. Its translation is CASSLGTGPYEQYF.

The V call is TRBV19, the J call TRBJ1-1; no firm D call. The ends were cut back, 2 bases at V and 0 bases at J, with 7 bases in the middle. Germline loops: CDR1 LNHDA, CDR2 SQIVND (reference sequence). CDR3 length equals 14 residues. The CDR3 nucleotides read TGTGCCAGTAGTATAAACTCATTGAACACTGAAGCTTTCTTT. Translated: CASSINSLNTEAFF.

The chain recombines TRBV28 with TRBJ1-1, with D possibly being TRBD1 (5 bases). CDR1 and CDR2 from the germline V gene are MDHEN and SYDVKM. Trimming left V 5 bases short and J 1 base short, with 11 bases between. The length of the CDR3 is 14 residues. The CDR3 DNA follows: TGTGCCAGCAGTCTATCGGGGGGGAACACTGAAGCTTTCTTT. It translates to CASSLSGGNTEAFF. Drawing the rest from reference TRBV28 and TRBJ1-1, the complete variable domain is DVKVTQSSRYLVKRTGEKVFLECVQDMDHENMFWYRQDPGLGLRLIYFSYDVKMKEKGDIPEGYSVSREKKERFSLILESASTNQTSMYLCASSLSGGNTEAFFGQGTRLTVV.

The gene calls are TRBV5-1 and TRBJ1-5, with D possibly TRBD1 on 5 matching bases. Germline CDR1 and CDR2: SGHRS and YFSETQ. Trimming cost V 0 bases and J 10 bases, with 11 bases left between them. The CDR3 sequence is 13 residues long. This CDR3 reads CASSLDSQGPQHF. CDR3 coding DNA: TGCGCCAGCAGCTTGGACAGCCAGGGACCCCAGCATTTT.

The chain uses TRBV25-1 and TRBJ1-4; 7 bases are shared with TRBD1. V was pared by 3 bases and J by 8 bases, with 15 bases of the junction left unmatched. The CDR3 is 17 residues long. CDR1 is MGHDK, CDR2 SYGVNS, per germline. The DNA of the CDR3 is TGTGCCAGCAGTGATCCAACGGACAGGATCAAGGTAGAAAAACTGTTTTTT. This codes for CASSDPTDRIKVEKLFF.

As DNA, the CDR3 is TGTGCCAGCAGTCTCTTGGGGGCCGGCGGATCCTGGAACACTGAAGCTTTCTTT. Encoded protein: CASSLLGAGGSWNTEAFF. The chain links TRBV28 to TRBJ1-1; possibly TRBD1 for D (6 bases). Deletions cut 5 bases from V and 1 base from J, with 23 bases between. This CDR3 has 18 amino acids. Germline CDR1 and CDR2: MDHEN and SYDVKM.

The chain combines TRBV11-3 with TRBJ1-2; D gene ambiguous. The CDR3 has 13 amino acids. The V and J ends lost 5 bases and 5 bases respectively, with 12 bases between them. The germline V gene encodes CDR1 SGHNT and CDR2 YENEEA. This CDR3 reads CASSPSDRYGYTF. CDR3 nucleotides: TGTGCCAGCAGCCCCAGCGATAGGTATGGCTACACCTTC.

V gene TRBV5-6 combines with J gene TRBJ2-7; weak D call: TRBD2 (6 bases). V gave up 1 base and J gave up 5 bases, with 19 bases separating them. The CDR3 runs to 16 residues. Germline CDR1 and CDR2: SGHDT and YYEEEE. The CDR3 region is CASSLRTTIGWNEQYF. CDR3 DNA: TGTGCCAGCAGCTTGAGGACTACTATTGGGTGGAACGAGCAGTACTTC.